These T cell receptor beta chains were read from a single sample in a study of cytomegalovirus exposure and HLA in healthy donors. Measured with immunoSEQ multiplex PCR; TCRdb has only the in-frame clones, and not every one. The sample contains 110,000 or so clones, roughly 69% of which appear only once. The material sequenced was PBMCs. All receptors derive from a woman between 65 and 79 years old in good health and CMV-seropositive. Both conserved end residues are trimmed from each CDR3. Each record gives: CDR3 length, J gene, V gene, CDR3 protein.

CDR3 length: 13
J gene: TRBJ2-1
V gene: TRBV11-2
CDR3 protein: ASSSFIASNNEQF

CDR3 length: 16
J gene: TRBJ2-6
V gene: TRBV5-1
CDR3 protein: ASSLRTGVNSGANVLT

CDR3 length: 12
J gene: TRBJ1-1
V gene: TRBV19
CDR3 protein: ASSRERLNTEAF

CDR3 length: 14
J gene: TRBJ1-1
V gene: TRBV5-5
CDR3 protein: ASSRIDPGTGSEAF

CDR3 length: 11
J gene: TRBJ2-5
V gene: TRBV5-1
CDR3 protein: ASSFTSQETQY

CDR3 length: 13
J gene: TRBJ1-2
V gene: TRBV4-2
CDR3 protein: ASSQDSQVNYGYT

CDR3 length: 13
J gene: TRBJ2-1
V gene: TRBV30
CDR3 protein: AWSGGGGAPGEQF

CDR3 length: 12
J gene: TRBJ1-1
V gene: TRBV19
CDR3 protein: ASSEYTVNTEAF

CDR3 length: 11
J gene: TRBJ2-7
V gene: TRBV29-1
CDR3 protein: SDPGLVPYEQY

CDR3 length: 13
J gene: TRBJ1-2
V gene: TRBV11-2
CDR3 protein: ASRELGQTNYGYT

CDR3 length: 13
J gene: TRBJ2-1
V gene: TRBV5-1
CDR3 protein: ASSLASGSYNEQF

CDR3 length: 11
J gene: TRBJ1-1
V gene: TRBV6-5
CDR3 protein: ASSPWDIPEAF

CDR3 length: 13
J gene: TRBJ2-3
V gene: TRBV7-2
CDR3 protein: ASSLRGSSGDTQY

CDR3 length: 9
J gene: TRBJ1-1
V gene: TRBV20-1
CDR3 protein: SAEGNTEAF

CDR3 length: 12
J gene: TRBJ2-1
V gene: TRBV9
CDR3 protein: ASSPRLALNEQF

CDR3 length: 11
J gene: TRBJ1-2
V gene: TRBV6-5
CDR3 protein: ASSRGTVDGYT

CDR3 length: 13
J gene: TRBJ2-2
V gene: TRBV4-2
CDR3 protein: ASSQVGGNTGELF

CDR3 length: 13
J gene: TRBJ2-5
V gene: TRBV4-1
CDR3 protein: ASSQGWTSAETQY

CDR3 length: 13
J gene: TRBJ1-2
V gene: TRBV15
CDR3 protein: ATSRDGLDSGGYT

CDR3 length: 14
J gene: TRBJ1-5
V gene: TRBV19
CDR3 protein: ASSGQGIGAGQPQH

CDR3 length: 12
J gene: TRBJ1-2
V gene: TRBV9
CDR3 protein: ASSEQSGGSGYT

CDR3 length: 12
J gene: TRBJ1-4
V gene: TRBV21-1
CDR3 protein: ASTQMVAREKLF

CDR3 length: 11
J gene: TRBJ1-5
V gene: TRBV29-1
CDR3 protein: SVGAGRNQPQH

CDR3 length: 12
J gene: TRBJ1-5
V gene: TRBV6-5
CDR3 protein: ASSLYIGNQPQH

CDR3 length: 14
J gene: TRBJ1-1
V gene: TRBV5-6
CDR3 protein: ASSFGPGGMNTEAF

CDR3 length: 13
J gene: TRBJ2-2
V gene: TRBV19
CDR3 protein: ASSITGVGTGELF

CDR3 length: 11
J gene: TRBJ1-1
V gene: TRBV30
CDR3 protein: AWRGSGLTEAF

CDR3 length: 14
J gene: TRBJ2-1
V gene: TRBV5-1
CDR3 protein: ASSLYTSGASYEQF

CDR3 length: 14
J gene: TRBJ2-5
V gene: TRBV11-2
CDR3 protein: ASSLALGGGQETQY

CDR3 length: 11
J gene: TRBJ1-1
V gene: TRBV19
CDR3 protein: ASSTTGSTEAF

CDR3 length: 11
J gene: TRBJ2-7
V gene: TRBV7-3
CDR3 protein: ASSLSTTGEQY